This T cell receptor beta chain originates from a study of blood T cell repertoires in COVID-19. Clones were sequenced by immunoSEQ multiplex PCR, and TCRdb holds only the in-frame ones, with some missing. Found here are under 250,000 clones, 86% of them singletons; the top ten hold approximately 13%. The germline V and J ends were trimmed by 2 bases and 6 bases, with 19 bases remaining between them. This CDR3 is built from 17 residues. Germline-derived CDR1 and CDR2 are MNHEY and SMNVEV (reference sequence). This receptor was obtained from a man older than 75 with acute or convalescent COVID-19. The sample taken for sequencing was peripheral blood. This chain uses TRBV27 with TRBJ2-2, with D possibly being TRBD2 (5 bases). CDR3 loop: CASSLGEWWGESGELFF. The CDR3, as DNA: TGTGCCAGCAGTTTAGGGGAGTGGTGGGGAGAATCCGGGGAGCTGTTTTTT.